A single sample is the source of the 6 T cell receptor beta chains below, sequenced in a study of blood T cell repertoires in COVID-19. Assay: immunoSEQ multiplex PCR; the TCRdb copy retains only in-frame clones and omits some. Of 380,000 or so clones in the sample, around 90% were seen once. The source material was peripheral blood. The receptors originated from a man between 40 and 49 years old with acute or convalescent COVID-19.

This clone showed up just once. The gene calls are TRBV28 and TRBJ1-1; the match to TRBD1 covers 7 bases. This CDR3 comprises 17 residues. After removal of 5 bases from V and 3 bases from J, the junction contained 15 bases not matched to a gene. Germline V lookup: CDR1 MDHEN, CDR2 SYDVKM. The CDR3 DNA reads TGTGCCAGCAGTCCTACTTCGGGACAGCAAGGAGACACTGAAGCTTTCTTT. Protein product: CASSPTSGQQGDTEAFF.

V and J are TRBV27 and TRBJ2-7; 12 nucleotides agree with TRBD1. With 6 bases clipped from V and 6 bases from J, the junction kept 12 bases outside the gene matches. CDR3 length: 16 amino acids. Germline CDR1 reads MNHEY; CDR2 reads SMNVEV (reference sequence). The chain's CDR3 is CASSTLPGQGAGEQYF. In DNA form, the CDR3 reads TGTGCCAGCAGCACCCTGCCGGGACAGGGGGCAGGCGAGCAGTACTTC.

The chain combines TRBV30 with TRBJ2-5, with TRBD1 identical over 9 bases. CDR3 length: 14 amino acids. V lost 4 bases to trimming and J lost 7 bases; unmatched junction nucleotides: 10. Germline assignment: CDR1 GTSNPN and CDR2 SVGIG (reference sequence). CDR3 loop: CAWNRDRDGGTQYF. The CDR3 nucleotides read TGTGCCTGGAACCGGGACAGGGATGGAGGGACCCAGTACTTC.

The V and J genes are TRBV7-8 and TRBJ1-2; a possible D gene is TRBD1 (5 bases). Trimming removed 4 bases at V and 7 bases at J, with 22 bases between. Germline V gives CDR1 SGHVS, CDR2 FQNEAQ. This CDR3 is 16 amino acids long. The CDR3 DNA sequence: TGTGCCAGCAGCTCGGGGGGTTCAACTATTATGGGTGGCTACACCTTC. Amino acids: CASSSGGSTIMGGYTF.

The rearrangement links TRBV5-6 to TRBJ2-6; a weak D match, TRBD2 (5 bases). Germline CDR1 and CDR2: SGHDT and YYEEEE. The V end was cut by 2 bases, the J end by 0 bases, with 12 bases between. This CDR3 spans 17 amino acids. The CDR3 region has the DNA TGTGCCAGCAGCTTAGCGGTTGGGTACTCTGGGGCCAACGTCCTGACTTTC. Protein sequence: CASSLAVGYSGANVLTF. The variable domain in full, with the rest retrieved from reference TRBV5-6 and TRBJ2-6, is DAGVTQSPTHLIKTRGQQVTLRCSPKSGHDTVSWYQQALGQGPQFIFQYYEEEERQRGNFPDRFSGHQFPNYSSELNVNALLLGDSALYLCASSLAVGYSGANVLTFGAGSRLTVL.

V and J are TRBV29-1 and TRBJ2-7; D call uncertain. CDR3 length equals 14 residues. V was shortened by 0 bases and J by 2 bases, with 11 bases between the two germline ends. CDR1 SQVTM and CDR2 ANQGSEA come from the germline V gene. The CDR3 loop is CSVEDPAAPYEQYF. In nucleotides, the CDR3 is TGCAGCGTTGAAGATCCGGCAGCGCCCTACGAGCAGTACTTC.